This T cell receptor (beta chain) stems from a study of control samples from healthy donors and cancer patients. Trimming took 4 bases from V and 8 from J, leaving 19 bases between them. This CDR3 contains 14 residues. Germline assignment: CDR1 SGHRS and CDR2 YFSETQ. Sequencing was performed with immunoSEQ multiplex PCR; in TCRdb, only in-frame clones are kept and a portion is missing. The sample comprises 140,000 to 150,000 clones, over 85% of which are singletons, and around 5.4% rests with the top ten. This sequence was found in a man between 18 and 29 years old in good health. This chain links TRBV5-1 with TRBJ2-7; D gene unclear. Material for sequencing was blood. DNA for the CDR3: TGCGCCAGCAGCCCAGGAAGTTCGAGCGTTAAGCAGTACTTC. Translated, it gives CASSPGSSSVKQYF.